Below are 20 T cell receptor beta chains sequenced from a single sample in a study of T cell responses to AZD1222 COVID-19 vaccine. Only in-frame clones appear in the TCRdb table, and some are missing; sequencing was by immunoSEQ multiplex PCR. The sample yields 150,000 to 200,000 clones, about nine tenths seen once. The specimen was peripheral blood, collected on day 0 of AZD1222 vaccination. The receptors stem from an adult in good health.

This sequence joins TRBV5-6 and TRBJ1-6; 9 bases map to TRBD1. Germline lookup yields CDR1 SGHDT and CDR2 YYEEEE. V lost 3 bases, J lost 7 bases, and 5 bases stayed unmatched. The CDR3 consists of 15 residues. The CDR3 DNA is TGTGCCAGCAGCTCAATCGGACAGGGGAATTCACCCCTCCACTTT. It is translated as CASSSIGQGNSPLHF. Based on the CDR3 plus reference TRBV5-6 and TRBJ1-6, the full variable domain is DAGVTQSPTHLIKTRGQQVTLRCSPKSGHDTVSWYQQALGQGPQFIFQYYEEEERQRGNFPDRFSGHQFPNYSSELNVNALLLGDSALYLCASSSIGQGNSPLHFGNGTRLTVT.

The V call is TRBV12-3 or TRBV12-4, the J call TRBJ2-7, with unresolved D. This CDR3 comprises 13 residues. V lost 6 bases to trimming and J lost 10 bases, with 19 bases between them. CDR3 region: CASSPSVLYYQYF. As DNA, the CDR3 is TGTGCCAGCAGCCCAAGTGTCCTTTACTATCAGTACTTC.

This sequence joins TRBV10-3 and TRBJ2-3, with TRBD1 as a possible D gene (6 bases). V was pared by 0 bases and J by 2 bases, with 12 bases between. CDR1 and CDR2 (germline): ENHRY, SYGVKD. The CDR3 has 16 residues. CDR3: CAISESFGQSTDTQYF. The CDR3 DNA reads TGTGCCATCAGTGAGTCTTTCGGACAGTCCACAGATACGCAGTATTTT.

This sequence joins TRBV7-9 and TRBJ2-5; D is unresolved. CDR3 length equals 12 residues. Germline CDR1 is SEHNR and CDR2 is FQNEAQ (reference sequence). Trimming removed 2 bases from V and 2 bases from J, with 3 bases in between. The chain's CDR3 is CASSLLQETQYF. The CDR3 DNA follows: TGTGCCAGCAGCTTACTACAAGAGACCCAGTACTTC.

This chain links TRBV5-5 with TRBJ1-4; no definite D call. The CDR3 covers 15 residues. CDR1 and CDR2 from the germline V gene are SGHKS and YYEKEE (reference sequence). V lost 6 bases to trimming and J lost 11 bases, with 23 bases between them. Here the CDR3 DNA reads TGTGCCAGCATCCCTAATGTTGGGTGGGCGGGGAAACTGTTTTTT. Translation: CASIPNVGWAGKLFF.

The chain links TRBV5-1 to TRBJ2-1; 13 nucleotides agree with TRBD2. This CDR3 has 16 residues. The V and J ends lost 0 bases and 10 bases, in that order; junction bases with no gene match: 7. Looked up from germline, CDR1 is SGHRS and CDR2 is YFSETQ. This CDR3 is CASSLAPTSGGREQFF. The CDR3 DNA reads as TGCGCCAGCAGCTTGGCCCCGACTAGCGGGGGGCGAGAGCAGTTCTTC.

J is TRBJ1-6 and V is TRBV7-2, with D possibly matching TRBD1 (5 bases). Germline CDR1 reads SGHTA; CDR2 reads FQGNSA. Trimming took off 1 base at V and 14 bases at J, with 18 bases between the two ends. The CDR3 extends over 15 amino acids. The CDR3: CASSLGGYPENTLHF. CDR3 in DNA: TGTGCCAGCAGCTTAGGGGGGTACCCGGAAAACACCCTCCACTTT.

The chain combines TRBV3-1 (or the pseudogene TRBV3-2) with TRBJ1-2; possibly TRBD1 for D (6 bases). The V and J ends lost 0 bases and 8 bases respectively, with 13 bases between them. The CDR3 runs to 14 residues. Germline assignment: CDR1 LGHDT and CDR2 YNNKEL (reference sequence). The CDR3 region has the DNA TGTGCCAGCAGCCAAGAAGGGGGTCTGGGGGGCTACACCTTC. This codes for CASSQEGGLGGYTF.

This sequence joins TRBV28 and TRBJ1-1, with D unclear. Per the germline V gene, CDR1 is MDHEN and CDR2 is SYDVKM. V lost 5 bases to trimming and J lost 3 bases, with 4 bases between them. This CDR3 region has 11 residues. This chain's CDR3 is CASSGYTEAFF. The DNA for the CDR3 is TGTGCCAGCAGTGGATACACTGAAGCTTTCTTT.

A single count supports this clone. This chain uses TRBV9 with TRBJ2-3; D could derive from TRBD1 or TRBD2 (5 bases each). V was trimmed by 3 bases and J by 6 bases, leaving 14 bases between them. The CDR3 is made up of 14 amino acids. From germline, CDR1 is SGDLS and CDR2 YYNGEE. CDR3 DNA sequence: TGTGCCAGCAGCGCCCTGGGCAGGGACGATACGCAGTATTTT. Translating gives CASSALGRDDTQYF.

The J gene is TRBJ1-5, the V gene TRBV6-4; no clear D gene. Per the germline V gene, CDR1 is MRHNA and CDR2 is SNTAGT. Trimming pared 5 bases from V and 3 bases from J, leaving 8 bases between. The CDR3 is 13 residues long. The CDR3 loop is CASSPGLNQPQHF. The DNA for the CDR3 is TGTGCCAGCAGTCCAGGACTCAATCAGCCCCAGCATTTT.

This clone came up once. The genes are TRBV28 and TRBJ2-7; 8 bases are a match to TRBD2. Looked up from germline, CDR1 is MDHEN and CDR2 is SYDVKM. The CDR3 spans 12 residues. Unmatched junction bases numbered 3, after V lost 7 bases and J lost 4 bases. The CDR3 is CASTSGRYEQYF. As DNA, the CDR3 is TGTGCCAGCACAAGCGGGAGATACGAGCAGTACTTC.

Here the CDR3 DNA reads TGTGCCAGCAGTTTAAGGAGCAATCAGCCCCAGCATTTT. Its translation: CASSLRSNQPQHF. The chain is built from TRBV12-3 or TRBV12-4 and TRBJ1-5; D is uncertain. The CDR3 has 13 residues. V lost 2 bases, J lost 1 base, and 3 bases lay in between.

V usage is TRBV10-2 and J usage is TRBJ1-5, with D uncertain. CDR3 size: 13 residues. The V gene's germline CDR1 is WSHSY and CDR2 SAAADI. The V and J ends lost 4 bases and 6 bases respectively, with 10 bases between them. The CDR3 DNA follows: TGCGCCAGCAGTGTATCAGGTGGTCAGCCCCAGCATTTT. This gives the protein CASSVSGGQPQHF.

DNA for the CDR3: TGTGCCAGCTCACCAGGGAACTCCTACAATGAGCAGTTCTTC. This sequence encodes CASSPGNSYNEQFF. The chain recombines TRBV18 with TRBJ2-1; D is unresolved. Between the trimmed V and J ends, which lost 2 bases and 0 bases, there was a span of 5 bases. CDR1 is KGHSH and CDR2 is LQKENI in the germline V gene. This CDR3 is 14 amino acids long. The whole variable domain, filled in from reference TRBV18 and TRBJ2-1, reads NAGVMQNPRHLVRRRGQEARLRCSPMKGHSHVYWYRQLPEEGLKFMVYLQKENIIDESGMPKERFSAEFPKEGPSILRIQQVVRGDSAAYFCASSPGNSYNEQFFGPGTRLTVL.

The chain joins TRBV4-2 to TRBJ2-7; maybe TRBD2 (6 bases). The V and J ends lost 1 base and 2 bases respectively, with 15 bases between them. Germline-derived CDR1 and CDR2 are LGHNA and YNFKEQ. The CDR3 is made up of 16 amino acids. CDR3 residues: CASSQVGGRRTYEQYF. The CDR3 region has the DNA TGTGCCAGCAGCCAAGTCGGGGGACGGCGAACCTACGAGCAGTACTTC.

The CDR3 DNA sequence: TGTGCCAGCAGCTTAGTCAGGGAAAACATTCAGTACTTC. Translated, it gives CASSLVRENIQYF. V gene TRBV7-9 combines with J gene TRBJ2-4; perhaps TRBD1 as D (5 bases). V was trimmed by 1 base and J by 5 bases, leaving 6 bases between them. CDR1 and CDR2 from the germline V gene are SEHNR and FQNEAQ (reference sequence). The CDR3 is 13 amino acids.

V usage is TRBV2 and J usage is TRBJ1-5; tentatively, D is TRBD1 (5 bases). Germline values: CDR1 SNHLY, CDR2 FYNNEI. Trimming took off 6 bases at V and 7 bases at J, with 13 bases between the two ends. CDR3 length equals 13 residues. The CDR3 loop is CASRRDEGQPQHF. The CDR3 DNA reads TGTGCCAGCAGACGGGACGAGGGGCAGCCCCAGCATTTT.

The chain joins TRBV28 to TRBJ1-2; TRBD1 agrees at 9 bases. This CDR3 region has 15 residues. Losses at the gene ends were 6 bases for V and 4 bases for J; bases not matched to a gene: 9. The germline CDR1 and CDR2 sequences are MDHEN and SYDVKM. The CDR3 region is CASRSTGGWGYGYTF. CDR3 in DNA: TGTGCCAGCAGATCAACAGGGGGCTGGGGCTATGGCTACACCTTC.

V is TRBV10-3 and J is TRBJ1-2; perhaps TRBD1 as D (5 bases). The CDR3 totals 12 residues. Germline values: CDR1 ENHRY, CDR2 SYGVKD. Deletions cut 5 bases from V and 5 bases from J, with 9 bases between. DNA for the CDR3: TGTGCCATCAGTCGGGACCTATATGGCTACACCTTC. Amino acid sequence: CAISRDLYGYTF.